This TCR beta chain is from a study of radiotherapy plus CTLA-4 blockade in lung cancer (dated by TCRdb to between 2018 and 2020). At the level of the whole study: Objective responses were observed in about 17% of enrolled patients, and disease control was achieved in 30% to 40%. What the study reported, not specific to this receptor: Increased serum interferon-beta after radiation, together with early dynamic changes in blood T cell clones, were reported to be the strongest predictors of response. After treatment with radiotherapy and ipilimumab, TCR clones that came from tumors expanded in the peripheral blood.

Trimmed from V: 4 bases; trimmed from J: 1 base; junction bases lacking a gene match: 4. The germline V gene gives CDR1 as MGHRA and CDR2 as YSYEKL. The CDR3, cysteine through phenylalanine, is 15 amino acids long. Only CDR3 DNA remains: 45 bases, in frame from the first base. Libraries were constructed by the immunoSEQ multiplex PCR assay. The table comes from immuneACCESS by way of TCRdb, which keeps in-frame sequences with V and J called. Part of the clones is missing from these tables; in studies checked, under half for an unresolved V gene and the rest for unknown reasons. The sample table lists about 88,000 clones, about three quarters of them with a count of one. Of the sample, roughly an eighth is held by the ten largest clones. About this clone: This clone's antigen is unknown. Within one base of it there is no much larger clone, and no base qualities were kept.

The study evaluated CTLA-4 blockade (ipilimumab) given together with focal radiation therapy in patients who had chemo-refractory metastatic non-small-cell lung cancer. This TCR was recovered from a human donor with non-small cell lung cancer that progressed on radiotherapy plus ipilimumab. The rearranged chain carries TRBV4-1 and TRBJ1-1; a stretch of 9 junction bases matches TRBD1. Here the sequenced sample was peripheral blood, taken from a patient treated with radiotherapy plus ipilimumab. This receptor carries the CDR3 CASSPTGGWNTEAFF. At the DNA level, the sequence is TGCGCCAGCAGCCCTACAGGGGGCTGGAACACTGAAGCTTTCTTT.